This T cell receptor beta chain was obtained from a study of CD8+ T cells in alopecia areata. For the study at large: For treated patients, severity scores reflected the percentage of scalp area affected.

The treatment: oral pan-JAK inhibitor, 5-10 mg twice daily. Researchers took lesional scalp punch biopsies and peripheral blood from people who were alopecia areata patients. Sorting from PBMCs produced CD4+ and CD8+ T cells. This clone was recorded a few times. The CDR3 spans 11 residues. V lost 1 base and J 4 bases, leaving 4 bases between the germline ends. CDR1 is GTSNPN, CDR2 SVGIG, per germline (reference sequence). Sequencing relied on a cDNA template that was reverse transcribed from extracted RNA. Here immunoSEQ multiplex PCR was the method, and the copy in TCRdb shows in-frame clones only, minus some. This repertoire shows 190,000 or so clones, about 60% found once; its top ten account for around an eighth.

This TCR was sampled from a human donor with alopecia areata. V gene TRBV30 combines with J gene TRBJ1-1; D uncertain. This specimen consisted of CD8+ T cells sorted from blood, obtained at week 24, from a patient treated with tofacitinib. CDR3 residues: CAWSGSTEAFF. In DNA, the CDR3 is TGTGCCTGGAGTGGTTCCACTGAAGCTTTCTTT.